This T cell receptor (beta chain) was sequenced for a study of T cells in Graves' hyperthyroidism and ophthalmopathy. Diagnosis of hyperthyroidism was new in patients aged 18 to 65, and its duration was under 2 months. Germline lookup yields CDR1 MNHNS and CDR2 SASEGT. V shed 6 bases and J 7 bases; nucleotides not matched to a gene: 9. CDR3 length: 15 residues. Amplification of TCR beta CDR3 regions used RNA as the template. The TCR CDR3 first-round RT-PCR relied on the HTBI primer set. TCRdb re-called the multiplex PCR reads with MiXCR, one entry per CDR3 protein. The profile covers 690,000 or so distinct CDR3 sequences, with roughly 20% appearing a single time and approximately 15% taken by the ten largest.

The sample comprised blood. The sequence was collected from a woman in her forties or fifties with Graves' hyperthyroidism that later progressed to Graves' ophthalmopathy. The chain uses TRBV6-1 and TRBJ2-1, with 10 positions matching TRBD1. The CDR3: CASSPTGGARNEQFF. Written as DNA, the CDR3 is TGTGCCAGCAGCCCGACAGGGGGCGCGAGGAATGAGCAGTTCTTC.